This is a list of T cell receptor beta chains from one sample in a study of T cells after posttransplantation cyclophosphamide. Measured with immunoSEQ multiplex PCR; TCRdb has only the in-frame clones, and not every one. The repertoire holds tens of thousands of clones, with roughly nine tenths as singletons. The sequenced sample was PBMCs. The receptors come from a woman aged 50 to 65 in good health and a related stem cell transplant donor. The CDR3 runs from the conserved cysteine through the conserved F or W. The order of the fields is V gene, clone size, D gene, J gene, CDR3 protein, CDR3 DNA. The D gene is left open where the match is weak. A row's size may be missing; if present it is once, few, many or a size class.

v_call: TRBV15
clone_size: .
d_call: TRBD1
j_call: TRBJ1-2
cdr3_aa: CATSRDRDRGYYGYTF
cdr3_nt: TGTGCCACCAGCAGAGATCGGGACAGGGGTTACTATGGCTACACCTTC

v_call: TRBV7-5
clone_size: .
d_call: .
j_call: TRBJ2-4
cdr3_aa: CARSPTTGIWNIQYF
cdr3_nt: TGTGCCAGAAGCCCGACGACAGGGATATGGAACATTCAGTACTTC

v_call: TRBV2
clone_size: .
d_call: .
j_call: TRBJ2-1
cdr3_aa: CASRRGLLYNEQFF
cdr3_nt: TGTGCCAGCCGGCGGGGACTCCTCTACAATGAGCAGTTCTTC

v_call: TRBV11-3
clone_size: .
d_call: TRBD1
j_call: TRBJ1-5
cdr3_aa: CASSLVRTGHPNSNQPQHF
cdr3_nt: TGTGCCAGCAGCTTAGTTCGGACAGGGCACCCTAATAGCAATCAGCCCCAGCATTTT

v_call: TRBV15
clone_size: .
d_call: TRBD1
j_call: TRBJ1-2
cdr3_aa: CATSRENAGGDSYGYTF
cdr3_nt: TGTGCCACCAGCAGAGAGAATGCAGGGGGCGATAGTTATGGCTACACCTTC

v_call: TRBV27
clone_size: .
d_call: TRBD2
j_call: TRBJ2-2
cdr3_aa: CASSWAGVHGTGELFF
cdr3_nt: TGTGCCAGCAGTTGGGCGGGGGTCCATGGGACCGGGGAGCTGTTTTTT

v_call: TRBV6-4
clone_size: .
d_call: TRBD1
j_call: TRBJ1-1
cdr3_aa: CASSDGTENTEAFF
cdr3_nt: TGTGCCAGCAGTGACGGGACAGAGAACACTGAAGCTTTCTTT

v_call: TRBV6-1
clone_size: .
d_call: .
j_call: TRBJ1-2
cdr3_aa: CASSERGGYGYTF
cdr3_nt: TGTGCCAGCAGTGAAAGGGGGGGCTATGGCTACACCTTC

v_call: TRBV9
clone_size: .
d_call: TRBD2
j_call: TRBJ2-2
cdr3_aa: CASTPLSGMNTGELFF
cdr3_nt: TGTGCCAGCACCCCACTTAGCGGGATGAACACCGGGGAGCTGTTTTTT

v_call: TRBV4-1
clone_size: .
d_call: .
j_call: TRBJ2-1
cdr3_aa: CASSQVQGQTYNEQFF
cdr3_nt: TGCGCCAGCAGCCAAGTTCAGGGGCAAACCTACAATGAGCAGTTCTTC

v_call: TRBV30
clone_size: once
d_call: TRBD2
j_call: TRBJ2-7
cdr3_aa: CAWSVRGSGFYEQYF
cdr3_nt: TGTGCCTGGAGTGTACGGGGTAGCGGGTTCTACGAGCAGTACTTC

v_call: TRBV11-2
clone_size: .
d_call: TRBD1
j_call: TRBJ1-1
cdr3_aa: CASSSSAGGWAFF
cdr3_nt: TGTGCCAGCAGCTCTAGCGCAGGGGGATGGGCTTTCTTT

v_call: TRBV7-2
clone_size: few
d_call: TRBD1
j_call: TRBJ2-4
cdr3_aa: CASSQGQGNIQYF
cdr3_nt: TGTGCCAGCAGCCAGGGACAGGGAAACATTCAGTACTTC

v_call: TRBV10-3
clone_size: .
d_call: TRBD1
j_call: TRBJ2-3
cdr3_aa: CAIVPEGATDTQYF
cdr3_nt: TGTGCCATCGTCCCAGAGGGGGCCACAGATACGCAGTATTTT

v_call: TRBV5-1
clone_size: .
d_call: .
j_call: TRBJ1-3
cdr3_aa: CASSLAGRGNTIYF
cdr3_nt: TGCGCCAGCAGCTTGGCAGGCAGGGGAAACACCATATATTTT

v_call: TRBV7-9
clone_size: .
d_call: TRBD1
j_call: TRBJ1-3
cdr3_aa: CASSSGQGAVGNTIYF
cdr3_nt: TGTGCCAGCAGCAGCGGACAGGGGGCAGTTGGAAACACCATATATTTT

v_call: TRBV7-8
clone_size: .
d_call: TRBD1
j_call: TRBJ1-1
cdr3_aa: CASRSGGSTEAFF
cdr3_nt: TGTGCCAGCAGATCAGGGGGTAGCACTGAAGCTTTCTTT

v_call: TRBV27
clone_size: .
d_call: TRBD2
j_call: TRBJ2-1
cdr3_aa: CASNPGRGESYNEQFF
cdr3_nt: TGTGCCAGCAATCCCGGTCGGGGGGAATCCTACAATGAGCAGTTCTTC

v_call: TRBV23-1
clone_size: .
d_call: TRBD1
j_call: TRBJ2-1
cdr3_aa: CASSQRGQSSYNEQFF
cdr3_nt: TGCGCCAGCAGTCAACGGGGACAGAGCTCCTACAATGAGCAGTTCTTC

v_call: TRBV11-2
clone_size: .
d_call: .
j_call: TRBJ2-3
cdr3_aa: CASSKRQGSTDTQYF
cdr3_nt: TGTGCCAGCAGCAAACGGCAGGGAAGCACAGATACGCAGTATTTT

v_call: TRBV19
clone_size: .
d_call: .
j_call: TRBJ1-4
cdr3_aa: CASSTPRQALNEKLFF
cdr3_nt: TGTGCCAGTAGTACCCCCCGACAGGCGCTTAATGAAAAACTGTTTTTT

v_call: TRBV7-3
clone_size: .
d_call: .
j_call: TRBJ1-2
cdr3_aa: CASSLGGLYGYTF
cdr3_nt: TGTGCCAGCAGCTTAGGCGGACTATATGGCTACACCTTC

v_call: TRBV19
clone_size: .
d_call: .
j_call: TRBJ1-1
cdr3_aa: CASSSQRNTEAFF
cdr3_nt: TGTGCCAGTAGTTCACAGAGGAACACTGAAGCTTTCTTT

v_call: TRBV27
clone_size: .
d_call: .
j_call: TRBJ1-2
cdr3_aa: CASSSGIANYGYTF
cdr3_nt: TGTGCCAGCAGCTCGGGGATAGCTAACTATGGCTACACCTTC

v_call: TRBV5-4
clone_size: .
d_call: TRBD2
j_call: TRBJ2-3
cdr3_aa: CASSLVWGRSGGSNTDTQYF
cdr3_nt: TGTGCCAGCAGCTTGGTTTGGGGGCGGAGCGGGGGGTCCAACACAGATACGCAGTATTTT

v_call: TRBV7-9
clone_size: .
d_call: TRBD2
j_call: TRBJ2-2
cdr3_aa: CASSSLLAGKAGELFF
cdr3_nt: TGTGCCAGCAGCTCATTACTAGCGGGGAAAGCCGGGGAGCTGTTTTTT

v_call: TRBV2
clone_size: .
d_call: TRBD1
j_call: TRBJ2-7
cdr3_aa: CASSDRDRAYEQYF
cdr3_nt: TGTGCCAGCAGTGATCGGGACAGGGCATACGAGCAGTACTTC

v_call: TRBV19
clone_size: .
d_call: .
j_call: TRBJ2-7
cdr3_aa: CASSNTASSSYEQYF
cdr3_nt: TGTGCCAGTAGTAACACAGCAAGCAGCTCCTACGAGCAGTACTTC

v_call: TRBV28
clone_size: .
d_call: TRBD1
j_call: TRBJ2-7
cdr3_aa: CASINNLGTGGYEQYF
cdr3_nt: TGTGCCAGCATAAATAACTTGGGGACAGGGGGCTACGAGCAGTACTTC

v_call: TRBV28
clone_size: .
d_call: .
j_call: TRBJ1-6
cdr3_aa: CAFQAGVRDSPLHF
cdr3_nt: TGTGCCTTCCAAGCCGGTGTTCGGGATTCACCCCTCCACTTT

v_call: TRBV30
clone_size: .
d_call: .
j_call: TRBJ1-2
cdr3_aa: CAWIRRSNYGYTF
cdr3_nt: TGTGCCTGGATAAGGAGGTCTAACTATGGCTACACCTTC

v_call: TRBV6-1
clone_size: once
d_call: TRBD2
j_call: TRBJ2-7
cdr3_aa: CASSEVAGGGGEQYF
cdr3_nt: TGTGCCAGCAGTGAAGTGGCGGGAGGGGGAGGCGAGCAGTACTTC

v_call: TRBV13
clone_size: .
d_call: .
j_call: TRBJ2-1
cdr3_aa: CASSLGANEQFF
cdr3_nt: TGTGCCAGCAGCTTAGGGGCCAATGAGCAGTTCTTC

v_call: TRBV6-1
clone_size: .
d_call: .
j_call: TRBJ1-1
cdr3_aa: CASRISVEAFF
cdr3_nt: TGTGCCAGCAGGATTTCAGTTGAAGCTTTCTTT

v_call: TRBV19
clone_size: .
d_call: TRBD1
j_call: TRBJ2-7
cdr3_aa: CASSIQGEDYEQYF
cdr3_nt: TGTGCCAGTAGTATCCAGGGGGAAGACTACGAGCAGTACTTC

v_call: TRBV20-1
clone_size: .
d_call: .
j_call: TRBJ1-2
cdr3_aa: CSARSDSGYTF
cdr3_nt: TGCAGTGCTAGGAGTGATTCCGGCTACACCTTC

v_call: TRBV2
clone_size: .
d_call: TRBD2
j_call: TRBJ2-7
cdr3_aa: CASSESSGRAYEQYF
cdr3_nt: TGTGCCAGCAGTGAATCCAGCGGGAGGGCCTACGAGCAGTACTTC

v_call: TRBV16
clone_size: .
d_call: .
j_call: TRBJ1-1
cdr3_aa: CASSQPGNTEAFF
cdr3_nt: TGTGCCAGCAGCCAACCCGGGAACACTGAAGCTTTCTTT

v_call: TRBV4-1
clone_size: .
d_call: .
j_call: TRBJ1-5
cdr3_aa: CASSQGPGAGYNQPQHF
cdr3_nt: TGCGCCAGCAGCCAAGGCCCAGGGGCTGGCTACAATCAGCCCCAGCATTTT

v_call: TRBV10-1
clone_size: .
d_call: .
j_call: TRBJ2-5
cdr3_aa: CASSESEYQETQYF
cdr3_nt: TGCGCCAGCAGTGAGTCGGAGTACCAAGAGACCCAGTACTTC

v_call: TRBV14
clone_size: .
d_call: TRBD2
j_call: TRBJ2-2
cdr3_aa: CASSRGGNTGELFF
cdr3_nt: TGTGCCAGCAGCCGCGGGGGAAACACCGGGGAGCTGTTTTTT

v_call: TRBV11-2
clone_size: .
d_call: .
j_call: TRBJ2-1
cdr3_aa: CASSSSGFDNEQFF
cdr3_nt: TGTGCCAGCAGCTCGAGCGGTTTCGACAATGAGCAGTTCTTC

v_call: TRBV28
clone_size: .
d_call: TRBD1
j_call: TRBJ2-7
cdr3_aa: CASSLARQGEEF
cdr3_nt: TGTGCCAGCAGTTTGGCCCGACAGGGAGAGGAGTTC

v_call: TRBV6-1
clone_size: .
d_call: .
j_call: TRBJ1-3
cdr3_aa: CASSVSGFSGNTIYF
cdr3_nt: TGTGCCAGCAGTGTGAGCGGTTTCTCTGGAAACACCATATATTTT

v_call: TRBV15
clone_size: .
d_call: TRBD1
j_call: TRBJ2-7
cdr3_aa: CATSRAGGASYEQYF
cdr3_nt: TGTGCCACCAGCAGAGCAGGGGGCGCCTCCTACGAGCAGTACTTC

v_call: TRBV27
clone_size: .
d_call: TRBD1
j_call: TRBJ2-7
cdr3_aa: CASSPGQLAYEQYF
cdr3_nt: TGTGCCAGCAGTCCGGGACAGCTTGCCTACGAGCAGTACTTC